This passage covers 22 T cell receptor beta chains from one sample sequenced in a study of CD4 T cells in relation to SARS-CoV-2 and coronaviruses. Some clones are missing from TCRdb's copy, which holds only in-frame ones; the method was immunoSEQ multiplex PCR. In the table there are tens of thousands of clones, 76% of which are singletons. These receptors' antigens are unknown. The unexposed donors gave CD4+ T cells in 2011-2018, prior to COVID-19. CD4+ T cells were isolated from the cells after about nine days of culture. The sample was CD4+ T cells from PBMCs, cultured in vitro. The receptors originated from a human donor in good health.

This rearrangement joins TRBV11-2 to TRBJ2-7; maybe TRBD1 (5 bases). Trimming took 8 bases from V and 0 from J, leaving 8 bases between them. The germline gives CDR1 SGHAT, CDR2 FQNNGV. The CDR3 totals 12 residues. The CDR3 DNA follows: TGTGCCAGCCGACAGTCCTCCTACGAGCAGTACTTC. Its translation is CASRQSSYEQYF. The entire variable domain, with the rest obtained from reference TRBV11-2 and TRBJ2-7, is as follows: EAGVAQSPRYKIIEKRQSVAFWCNPISGHATLYWYQQILGQGPKLLIQFQNNGVVDDSQLPKDRFSAERLKGVDSTLKIQPAKLEDSAVYLCASRQSSYEQYFGPGTRLTVT.

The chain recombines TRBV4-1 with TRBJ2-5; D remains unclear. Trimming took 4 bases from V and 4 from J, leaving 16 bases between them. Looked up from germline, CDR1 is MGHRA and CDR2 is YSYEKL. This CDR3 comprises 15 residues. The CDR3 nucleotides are TGCGCCAGCAGCCGAAACAAAGAGGTGATAGAGACCCAGTACTTC. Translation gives CASSRNKEVIETQYF.

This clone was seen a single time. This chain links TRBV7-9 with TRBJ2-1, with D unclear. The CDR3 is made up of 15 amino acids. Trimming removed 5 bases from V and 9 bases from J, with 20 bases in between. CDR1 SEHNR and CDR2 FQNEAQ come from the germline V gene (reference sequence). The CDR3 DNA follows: TGTGCCAGCAGCCCACCTCGGGCGATAGCTGCTGAGCAGTTCTTC. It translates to CASSPPRAIAAEQFF. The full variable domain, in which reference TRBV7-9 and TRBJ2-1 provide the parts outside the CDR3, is DTGVSQNPRHKITKRGQNVTFRCDPISEHNRLYWYRQTLGQGPEFLTYFQNEAQLEKSRLLSDRFSAERPKGSFSTLEIQRTEQGDSAMYLCASSPPRAIAAEQFFGPGTRLTVL.

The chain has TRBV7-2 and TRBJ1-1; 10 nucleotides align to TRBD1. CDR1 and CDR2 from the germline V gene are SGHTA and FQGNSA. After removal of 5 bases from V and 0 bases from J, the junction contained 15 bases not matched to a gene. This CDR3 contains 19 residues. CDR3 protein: CASSVGTGDIFTMNTEAFF. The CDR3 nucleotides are TGTGCCAGCAGCGTCGGGACAGGGGATATCTTTACCATGAACACTGAAGCTTTCTTT.

This chain's CDR3 is CASSLDRGYGYTF. The CDR3 coding sequence is TGCGCCAGCAGCTTAGACAGGGGCTATGGCTACACCTTC. The chain carries TRBV5-1 and TRBJ1-2; 8 nucleotides agree with TRBD1. V shed 2 bases, J shed 4 bases, and the junction held 1 base outside the gene matches. This CDR3 region has 13 residues. CDR1 is SGHRS and CDR2 is YFSETQ in the germline V gene.

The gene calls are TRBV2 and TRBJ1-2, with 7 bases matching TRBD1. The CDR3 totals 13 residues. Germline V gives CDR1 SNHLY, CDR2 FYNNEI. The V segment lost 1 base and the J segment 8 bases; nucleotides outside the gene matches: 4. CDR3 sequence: CASSEEGAWGYTF. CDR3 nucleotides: TGTGCCAGCAGTGAAGAGGGGGCGTGGGGCTACACCTTC.

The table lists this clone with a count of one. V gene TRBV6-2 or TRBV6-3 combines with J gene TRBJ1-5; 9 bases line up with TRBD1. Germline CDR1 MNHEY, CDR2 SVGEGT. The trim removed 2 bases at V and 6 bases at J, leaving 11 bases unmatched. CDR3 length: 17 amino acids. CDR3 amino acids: CASSYGMTGGSGQPQHF. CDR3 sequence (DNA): TGTGCCAGCAGTTACGGCATGACAGGGGGATCAGGTCAGCCCCAGCATTTT.

The CDR3 spells CASSPRVEGPDGAGANVLTF. The DNA of the CDR3 is TGTGCCAGCAGCCCCCGAGTTGAGGGGCCGGACGGGGCTGGGGCCAACGTCCTGACTTTC. The genes are TRBV21-1 and TRBJ2-6. TRBV21-1 constitutes a pseudogene. The CDR3 loop spans 20 amino acids.

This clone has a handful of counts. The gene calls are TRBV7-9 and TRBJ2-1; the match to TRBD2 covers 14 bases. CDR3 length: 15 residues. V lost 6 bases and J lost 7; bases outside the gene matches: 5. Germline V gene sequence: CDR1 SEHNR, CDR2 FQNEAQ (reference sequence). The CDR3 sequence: CASRPTSGGANEQFF. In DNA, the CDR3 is TGTGCCAGCAGACCGACTAGCGGGGGGGCAAATGAGCAGTTCTTC.

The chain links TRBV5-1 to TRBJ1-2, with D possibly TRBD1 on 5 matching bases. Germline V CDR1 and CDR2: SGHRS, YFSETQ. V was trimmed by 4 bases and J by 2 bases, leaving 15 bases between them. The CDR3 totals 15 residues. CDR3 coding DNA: TGCGCCAGCAGCGTCAGCCGGGACGGGAACTATGGCTACACCTTC. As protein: CASSVSRDGNYGYTF.

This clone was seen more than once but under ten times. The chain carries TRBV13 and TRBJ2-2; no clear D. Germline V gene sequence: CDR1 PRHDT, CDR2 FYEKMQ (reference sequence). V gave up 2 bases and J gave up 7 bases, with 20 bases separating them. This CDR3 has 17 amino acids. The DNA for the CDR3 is TGTGCCAGCAGCTTATTCCTCGTAAAGGGCGCAGGCGGGGAGCTGTTTTTT. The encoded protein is CASSLFLVKGAGGELFF.

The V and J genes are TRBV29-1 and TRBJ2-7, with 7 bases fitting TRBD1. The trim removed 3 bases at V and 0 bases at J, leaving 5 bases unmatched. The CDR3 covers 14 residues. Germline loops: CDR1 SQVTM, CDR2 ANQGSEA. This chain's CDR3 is CSVDPTGSSYEQYF. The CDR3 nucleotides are TGCAGCGTTGACCCGACAGGGAGCTCCTACGAGCAGTACTTC.

The CDR3 loop reads CASSLTSYEQYF. Written as DNA, the CDR3 is TGTGCCAGCTCATTAACCTCCTACGAGCAGTACTTC. The J gene is TRBJ2-7, the V gene TRBV18, with D hard to call. Trimming removed 5 bases from V and 0 bases from J, with 5 bases in between. CDR1 is KGHSH, CDR2 LQKENI, per germline. This CDR3 comprises 12 residues.

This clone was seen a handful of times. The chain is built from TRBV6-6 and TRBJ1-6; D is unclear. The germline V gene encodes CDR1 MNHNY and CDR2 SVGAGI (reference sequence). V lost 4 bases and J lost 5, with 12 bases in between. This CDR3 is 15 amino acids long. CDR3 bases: TGTGCCAGCAGTTTCACAGAGCCTGATAATTCACCCCTCCACTTT. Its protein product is CASSFTEPDNSPLHF.

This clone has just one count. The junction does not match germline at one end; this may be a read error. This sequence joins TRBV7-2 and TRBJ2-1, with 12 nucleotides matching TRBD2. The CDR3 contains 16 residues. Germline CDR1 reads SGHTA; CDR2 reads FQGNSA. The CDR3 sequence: CASSLAGGLPYNEQFF. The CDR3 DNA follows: TGTGCCAGCAGCCTAGCGGGGGGGCTCCCCTACAATGAGCAGTTCTTC.

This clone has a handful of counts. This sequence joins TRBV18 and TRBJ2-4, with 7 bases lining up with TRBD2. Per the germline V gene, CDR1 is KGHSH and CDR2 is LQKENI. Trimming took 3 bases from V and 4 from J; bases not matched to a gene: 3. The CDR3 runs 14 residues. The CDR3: CASSPLAEKNIQYF. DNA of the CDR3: TGTGCCAGCTCACCGCTAGCGGAAAAAAACATTCAGTACTTC.

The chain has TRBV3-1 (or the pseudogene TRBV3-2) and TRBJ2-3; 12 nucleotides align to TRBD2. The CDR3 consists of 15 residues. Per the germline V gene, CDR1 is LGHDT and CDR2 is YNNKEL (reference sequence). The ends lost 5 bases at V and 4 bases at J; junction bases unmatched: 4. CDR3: CASSLRLAGADTQYF. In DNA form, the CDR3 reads TGTGCCAGCAGCTTACGACTAGCGGGAGCAGATACGCAGTATTTT.

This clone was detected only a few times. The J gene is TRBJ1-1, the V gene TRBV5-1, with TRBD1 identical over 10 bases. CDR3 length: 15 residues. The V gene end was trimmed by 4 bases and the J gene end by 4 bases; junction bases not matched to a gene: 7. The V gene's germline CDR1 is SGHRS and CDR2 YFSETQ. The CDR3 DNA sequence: TGCGCCAGCAGCCAGGGACAGGGGAGGGGCACTGAAGCTTTCTTT. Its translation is CASSQGQGRGTEAFF.

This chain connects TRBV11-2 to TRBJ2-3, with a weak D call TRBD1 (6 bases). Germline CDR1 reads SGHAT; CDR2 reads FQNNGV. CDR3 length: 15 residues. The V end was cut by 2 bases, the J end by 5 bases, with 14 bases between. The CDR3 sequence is CASSLKGDVIDTQYF. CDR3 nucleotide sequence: TGTGCCAGCAGCTTAAAGGGGGATGTCATAGATACGCAGTATTTT.

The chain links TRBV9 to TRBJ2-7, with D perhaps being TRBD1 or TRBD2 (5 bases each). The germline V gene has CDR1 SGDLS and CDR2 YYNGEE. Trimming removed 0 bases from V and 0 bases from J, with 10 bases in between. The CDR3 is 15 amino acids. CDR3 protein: CASSVGSGASYEQYF. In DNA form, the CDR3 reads TGTGCCAGCAGCGTAGGATCCGGGGCCTCCTACGAGCAGTACTTC.

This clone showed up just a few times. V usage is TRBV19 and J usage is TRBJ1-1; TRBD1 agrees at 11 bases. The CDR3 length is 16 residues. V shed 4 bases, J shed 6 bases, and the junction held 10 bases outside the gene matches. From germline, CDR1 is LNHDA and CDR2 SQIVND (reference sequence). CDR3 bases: TGTGCCAGTAGTACCGGGACAGGGGGGGTGATCGCTGAAGCTTTCTTT. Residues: CASSTGTGGVIAEAFF.

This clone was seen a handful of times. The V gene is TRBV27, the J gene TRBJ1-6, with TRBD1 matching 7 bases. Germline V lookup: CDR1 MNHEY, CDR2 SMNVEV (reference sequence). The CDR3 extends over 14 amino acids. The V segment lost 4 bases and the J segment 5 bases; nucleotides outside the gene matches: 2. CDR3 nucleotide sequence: TGTGCCAGCAGTTACAGGGGTAATAATTCACCCCTCCACTTT. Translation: CASSYRGNNSPLHF.